The rows below give T cell receptor beta chains drawn from one sample of a study of control samples from healthy donors and cancer patients. Assay: immunoSEQ multiplex PCR; the TCRdb copy retains only in-frame clones and omits some. The sample records 60,000 to 80,000 clones, about 90% being singletons. The sample consisted of blood. These receptors originate from a woman aged 50 to 60 in good health. The CDR3 runs from the conserved cysteine through the conserved F or W. The order of the fields is V gene, clone size, D gene, J gene, CDR3 protein, CDR3 DNA. D genes are given only for firm matches. Where a row states a size, it is once, few, many or the class of an expanded clone; other rows omit it.

TRBV5-1	NA	NA	TRBJ1-4	CASSLGPGDEKLFF	TGCGCCAGCAGCTTGGGCCCGGGAGATGAAAAACTGTTTTTT
TRBV28	NA	TRBD1	TRBJ1-2	CASSRDSPSF	TGTGCCAGCAGTAGGGACAGCCCTTCCTTC
TRBV6-5	NA	TRBD1	TRBJ1-5	CASSRGTGPPHF	TGTGCCAGCAGTCGGGGGACAGGGCCGCCGCATTTT
TRBV5-6	once	NA	TRBJ2-7	CASSLAGRVRHEQYF	TGTGCCAGCAGCTTGGCGGGGCGGGTTCGACACGAGCAGTACTTC
TRBV11-2	NA	NA	TRBJ2-7	CASSLEKGFSYEQYF	TGTGCCAGCAGCTTAGAAAAGGGCTTCTCCTACGAGCAGTACTTC
TRBV5-1	NA	NA	TRBJ1-4	CASRWGTTNEKLFF	TGCGCCAGCAGGTGGGGCACAACTAATGAAAAACTGTTTTTT
TRBV5-1	once	TRBD1	TRBJ2-7	CASSLQGAGYEQYF	TGCGCCAGCAGCTTGCAGGGGGCGGGATACGAGCAGTACTTC
TRBV4-1	NA	NA	TRBJ2-7	CASSQVLGSYEQYF	TGCGCCAGCAGCCAAGTTCTGGGCTCCTACGAGCAGTACTTC
TRBV5-8	NA	NA	TRBJ2-1	CASRRDPDNEQFF	TGTGCCAGCAGGAGGGACCCGGACAATGAGCAGTTCTTC
TRBV30	NA	NA	TRBJ2-7	CAWSPVSGLWEQYF	TGTGCCTGGAGTCCGGTTAGCGGTCTGTGGGAGCAGTACTTC
TRBV6-5	NA	TRBD1	TRBJ2-1	CASTPRGTGGHGQFF	TGTGCCAGCACCCCCCGGGGGACAGGGGGGCACGGGCAGTTCTTC
TRBV9	NA	TRBD2	TRBJ2-7	CASSVSAGGGSYEQYF	TGTGCCAGCAGCGTATCAGCGGGAGGCGGCTCCTACGAGCAGTACTTC
TRBV28	NA	TRBD1	TRBJ1-5	CASSGQGAPNQPQHF	TGTGCCAGCAGTGGACAGGGGGCACCGAATCAGCCCCAGCATTTT
TRBV19	NA	TRBD2	TRBJ2-3	CASMESGRVDTQYF	TGTGCCAGTATGGAAAGCGGGAGGGTAGATACGCAGTATTTT
TRBV5-1	few	NA	TRBJ2-4	CASSLGNIQYF	TGCGCCAGCAGCTTGGGAAACATTCAGTACTTC
TRBV28	once	NA	TRBJ1-1	CASSQFGAEAFF	TGTGCCAGCAGTCAATTCGGGGCTGAAGCTTTCTTT
TRBV28	once	NA	TRBJ1-5	CASSPPGGSQPQHF	TGTGCCAGCTCCCCCCCGGGGGGTTCGCAGCCCCAGCATTTT
TRBV10-3	NA	TRBD2	TRBJ2-3	CAIRLAGGTRNSDTQYF	TGTGCCATCAGGCTAGCGGGAGGGACCAGGAACTCAGATACGCAGTATTTT
TRBV2	NA	TRBD1	TRBJ1-4	CASSGQGAVEKLFF	TGTGCCAGCAGTGGACAGGGGGCCGTTGAAAAACTGTTTTTT
TRBV7-2	NA	NA	TRBJ1-6	CASSLALLSSYNSPLHF	TGTGCCAGCAGCTTAGCTCTCCTATCCTCCTATAATTCACCCCTCCACTTT
TRBV4-1	NA	NA	TRBJ2-1	CASSQLLVPEQFF	TGCGCCAGCAGCCAGTTGCTAGTTCCTGAGCAGTTCTTC
TRBV6-5	NA	NA	TRBJ2-3	CASSYSARADTQYF	TGTGCCAGCAGTTACTCGGCTCGGGCAGATACGCAGTATTTT
TRBV27	NA	NA	TRBJ1-2	CASSLTVQGGNGYTF	TGTGCCAGCAGTTTGACTGTCCAGGGCGGGAATGGCTACACCTTC
TRBV7-9	NA	NA	TRBJ2-2	CASSLVPSEITGELFF	TGTGCCAGCAGCTTAGTACCCTCCGAGATCACCGGGGAGCTGTTTTTT
TRBV19	NA	NA	TRBJ1-1	CASSKGTSNTEAFF	TGTGCCAGTAGTAAAGGGACATCGAACACTGAAGCTTTCTTT
TRBV7-9	few	NA	TRBJ1-1	CASSPGQRNTEAFF	TGTGCCAGCAGCCCCGGACAGAGGAACACTGAAGCTTTCTTT
TRBV27	NA	TRBD1	TRBJ2-7	CASRPTGGGEQYF	TGTGCCAGCAGACCAACAGGGGGCGGCGAGCAGTACTTC
TRBV5-6	NA	TRBD2	TRBJ2-1	CASSDSTSGHQFF	TGTGCCAGCAGCGATTCGACTAGCGGGCATCAGTTCTTC
TRBV10-3	NA	TRBD2	TRBJ2-3	CAISAFPPSGYSTDTQYF	TGTGCCATCAGCGCATTCCCTCCTAGCGGGTATAGCACAGATACGCAGTATTTT
TRBV5-1	once	TRBD2	TRBJ2-1	CASSPVGGRINEQFF	TGCGCCAGCAGTCCCGTTGGCGGGAGGATTAATGAGCAGTTCTTC